A single T cell receptor beta chain is shown here with its context. Its antigen is undetermined. The authors amplified TCR beta CDR3 regions from RNA transcripts. HTBI primers served in a first-round RT-PCR, which a second-round multiplex PCR followed. In TCRdb, the multiplex PCR reads were re-called with MiXCR into one record per CDR3 protein. Of about 370,000 distinct CDR3 sequences in the sample, about 17% are singletons; the top ten hold 2.4%. The source of the sample is a study of Graves' ophthalmopathy and Graves' hyperthyroidism. Study-wide findings and caveats: Blood also contained most of the expanded thyroid clonotypes above 0.001 frequency. Between ophthalmopathy and stable hyperthyroidism, a 13-signature model drew a separation with 85% to 90% sensitivity and roughly 80% specificity.

V lost 4 bases and J 2 bases, leaving 11 bases between the germline ends. Germline values: CDR1 SGHDN, CDR2 FVKESK. The CDR3 contains 14 residues. Sequencing was done on a sample of peripheral blood. The sequence derives from an adult woman with stable Graves' hyperthyroidism. The chain recombines TRBV14 with TRBJ1-2; D is unclear. In nucleotides, the CDR3 is TGTGCCAGCAGCCGGAGTTCTGGGAACTATGGCTACACCTTC. Encoded protein: CASSRSSGNYGYTF.